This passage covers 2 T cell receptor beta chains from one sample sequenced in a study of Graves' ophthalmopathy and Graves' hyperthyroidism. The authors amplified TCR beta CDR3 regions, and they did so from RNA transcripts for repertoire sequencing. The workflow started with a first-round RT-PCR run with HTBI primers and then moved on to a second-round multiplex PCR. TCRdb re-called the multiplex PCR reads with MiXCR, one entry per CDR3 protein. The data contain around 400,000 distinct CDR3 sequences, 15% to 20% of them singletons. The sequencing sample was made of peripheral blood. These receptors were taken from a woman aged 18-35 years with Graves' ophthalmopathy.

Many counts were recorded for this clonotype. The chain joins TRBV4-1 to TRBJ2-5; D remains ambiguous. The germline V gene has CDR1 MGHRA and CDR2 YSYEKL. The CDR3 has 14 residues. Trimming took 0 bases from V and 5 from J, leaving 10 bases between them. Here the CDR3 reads CASSQDGGKETQYF. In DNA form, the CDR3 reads TGCGCCAGCAGCCAAGACGGCGGTAAGGAGACCCAGTACTTC.

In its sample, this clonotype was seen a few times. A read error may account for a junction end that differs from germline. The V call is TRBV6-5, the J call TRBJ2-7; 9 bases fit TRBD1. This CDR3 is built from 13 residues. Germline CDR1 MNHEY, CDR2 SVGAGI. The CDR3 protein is CASSHSGQGEQYF. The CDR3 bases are TGTGCCAGCAGTCACTCGGGACAGGGAGAGCAGTACTTC.